These 21 T cell receptor beta chains were all obtained from the same sample, sequenced in a study of blood T cell repertoires in COVID-19. Generated by immunoSEQ multiplex PCR, the TCRdb table keeps only in-frame clones and is missing some. Among fewer than 80,000 clones listed, 74% were seen once. Specimen: peripheral blood. These receptors were taken from an elderly woman with acute or convalescent COVID-19.

The gene calls are TRBV6-5 and TRBJ2-5; 7 bases match TRBD1. The CDR3 contains 15 residues. Germline V gene data show CDR1 as MNHEY and CDR2 as SVGAGI. The V gene end was trimmed by 5 bases and the J gene end by 3 bases; junction bases not matched to a gene: 9. The DNA of the CDR3 is TGTGCCAGCAGTAACAGGGGTAACCCTAAAGAGACCCAGTACTTC. This translates into CASSNRGNPKETQYF.

The chain has TRBV4-1 and TRBJ2-5; weak D call: TRBD2 (6 bases). The V end lost 4 bases, the J end lost 2 bases, and 11 bases lay between the germline ends. CDR1 is MGHRA, CDR2 YSYEKL, per germline. The CDR3 has 14 residues. The CDR3 bases are TGCGCCAGCAGCCTAAGCGGGCGGCAAGAGACCCAGTACTTC. Translated: CASSLSGRQETQYF.

CDR3 bases: TGTGCCAGCAGCTCCACCCTCCGGTACACTGAAGCTTTCTTT. It specifies CASSSTLRYTEAFF. The rearrangement links TRBV7-2 to TRBJ1-1; no definite D call. Germline V gene sequence: CDR1 SGHTA, CDR2 FQGNSA. The ends were cut back, 4 bases at V and 3 bases at J, with 12 bases in the middle. This CDR3 is built from 14 residues. The full variable domain, rest sourced from reference TRBV7-2 and TRBJ1-1, is GAGVSQSPSNKVTEKGKDVELRCDPISGHTALYWYRQSLGQGLEFLIYFQGNSAPDKSGLPSDRFSAERTGGSVSTLTIQRTQQEDSAVYLCASSSTLRYTEAFFGQGTRLTVV.

The V call is TRBV15, the J call TRBJ1-5; D not certain. Germline CDR1 and CDR2: LNHNV and YYDKDF (reference sequence). This CDR3 has 15 amino acids. Trimming stripped 5 bases from V and 0 bases from J, with 11 bases between. CDR3 nucleotide sequence: TGTGCCACCAGCTGGAGAGTCCTTAGCAATCAGCCCCAGCATTTT. It encodes CATSWRVLSNQPQHF. The whole variable domain, remainder taken from reference TRBV15 and TRBJ1-5, is DAMVIQNPRYQVTQFGKPVTLSCSQTLNHNVMYWYQQKSSQAPKLLFHYYDKDFNNEADTPDNFQSRRPNTSFCFLDIRSPGLGDTAMYLCATSWRVLSNQPQHFGDGTRLSIL.

V is TRBV12-3 or TRBV12-4 and J is TRBJ2-7, with D possibly being TRBD1 (6 bases). The V end lost 5 bases, the J end lost 6 bases, and 14 bases lay between the germline ends. The CDR3 consists of 13 residues. CDR3 protein: CASSEQGLGEQYF. DNA of the CDR3: TGTGCCAGCAGTGAGCAGGGGCTGGGCGAGCAGTACTTC.

The chain combines TRBV25-1 with TRBJ2-2; D may be TRBD1 (7 bases). This CDR3 is built from 16 residues. The V end was cut by 5 bases, the J end by 5 bases, with 18 bases between. CDR1 is MGHDK and CDR2 is SYGVNS in the germline V gene. CDR3 sequence reads: CASSRQGEAGTGELFF. CDR3 bases: TGTGCCAGCAGTAGACAGGGAGAGGCGGGAACCGGGGAGCTGTTTTTT.

The chain carries TRBV3-1 (or the pseudogene TRBV3-2) and TRBJ1-2; D is possibly TRBD1 (5 bases). This CDR3 has 17 residues. Trimming cost V 0 bases and J 7 bases, with 21 bases left between them. Germline loops: CDR1 LGHDT, CDR2 YNNKEL (reference sequence). The CDR3 spells CASSQDFQRLGAPGYTF. CDR3 DNA sequence: TGTGCCAGCAGCCAAGATTTTCAGAGGCTAGGGGCGCCTGGCTACACCTTC.

The rearrangement uses TRBV6-2 or TRBV6-3 and TRBJ1-5; 7 bases are shared with TRBD1. The CDR3 consists of 14 residues. Germline CDR1 reads MNHEY; CDR2 reads SVGEGT. V gave up 6 bases and J gave up 4 bases; unmatched junction bases: 6. The CDR3 protein is CASSLGQSNQPQHF. The CDR3 nucleotides are TGTGCCAGCAGCCTGGGACAGTCTAATCAGCCCCAGCATTTT.

This chain uses TRBV19 with TRBJ1-1; D call uncertain. Germline loops: CDR1 LNHDA, CDR2 SQIVND (reference sequence). Trimming left V 6 bases short and J 5 bases short, with 16 bases between. The CDR3 is made up of 14 amino acids. The DNA of the CDR3 is TGTGCCAGTAGAAATCGGAGGACCCTTACTGAAGCTTTCTTT. Its translation: CASRNRRTLTEAFF.

This chain uses TRBV6-5 with TRBJ1-5, with a weak D call TRBD1 (5 bases). V shed 0 bases and J shed 16 bases, with 16 bases lying between them. The germline gives CDR1 MNHEY, CDR2 SVGAGI. The CDR3 sequence is 13 residues long. The CDR3 is CASSYSAEGALHF. DNA of the CDR3: TGTGCCAGCAGTTACTCGGCGGAAGGGGCGCTTCATTTT.

The rearrangement links TRBV19 to TRBJ2-1, with 9 bases aligning to TRBD2. The CDR3 is made up of 13 amino acids. V dropped 2 bases and J dropped 10; count of bases not matched to a gene: 3. CDR1 is LNHDA and CDR2 is SQIVND in the germline V gene (reference sequence). CDR3 coding DNA: TGTGCCAGTAGTATACCTGGACTAGCGGAGCAGTTCTTC. It yields the protein CASSIPGLAEQFF.

This clone was seen once. The genes are TRBV6-2 or TRBV6-3 and TRBJ2-1; 7 positions agree with TRBD1. The CDR3 length is 13 residues. V trimming: 2 bases; J trimming: 6 bases; junction bases outside the gene matches: 1. Germline CDR1 MNHEY, CDR2 SVGEGT. CDR3 coding DNA: TGTGCCAGCAGTTACAGGGACAGCAATGAGCAGTTCTTC. It yields the protein CASSYRDSNEQFF.

J is TRBJ1-2 and V is TRBV28, with D possibly matching TRBD1 (6 bases). The CDR3 is 14 residues long. Germline CDR1 is MDHEN and CDR2 is SYDVKM. V lost 3 bases and J 2 bases, leaving 10 bases between the germline ends. CDR3: CASSFGQGNYGYTF. The CDR3 DNA sequence: TGTGCCAGCAGTTTCGGCCAGGGGAACTATGGCTACACCTTC.

V gene TRBV5-6 combines with J gene TRBJ2-7; 10 nucleotides align to TRBD2. Germline CDR1 is SGHDT and CDR2 is YYEEEE. This CDR3 is 15 amino acids long. V shed 4 bases, J shed 0 bases, and the junction held 4 bases outside the gene matches. The CDR3 DNA reads as TGTGCCAGCAGCCCCTTAGCGGGGGGCTCCTACGAGCAGTACTTC. It is translated as CASSPLAGGSYEQYF.

The rearrangement links TRBV7-9 to TRBJ2-5; a possible D gene is TRBD2 (6 bases). This CDR3 spans 12 amino acids. In germline, CDR1 is SEHNR, CDR2 FQNEAQ (reference sequence). V was cut by 5 bases and J by 4 bases, with 8 bases left in between. Written as DNA, the CDR3 is TGTGCCAGCAGCGTGGGGGGAGAGACCCAGTACTTC. Its protein is CASSVGGETQYF.

The J gene is TRBJ2-2, the V gene TRBV11-2; the match to TRBD2 covers 7 bases. Per germline, CDR1 SGHAT and CDR2 FQNNGV. Unmatched junction bases numbered 10, after V lost 3 bases and J lost 6 bases. This CDR3 contains 16 residues. DNA for the CDR3: TGTGCCAGCAGCTTCGAGCGGGACTCAAGGGCCGGGGAGCTGTTTTTT. This translates into CASSFERDSRAGELFF.

The V gene is TRBV3-1 (or the pseudogene TRBV3-2), the J gene TRBJ1-2, with D unresolved. This CDR3 region has 14 residues. Trimming left V 1 base short and J 3 bases short, with 9 bases between. CDR1 LGHDT and CDR2 YNNKEL come from the germline V gene (reference sequence). The CDR3 loop reads CASSQGGFDYGYTF. CDR3 bases: TGTGCCAGCAGCCAAGGAGGGTTTGACTATGGCTACACCTTC.

The V and J genes are TRBV19 and TRBJ2-7; 10 positions match TRBD2. V trimming: 5 bases; J trimming: 2 bases; junction bases outside the gene matches: 9. The germline V gene has CDR1 LNHDA and CDR2 SQIVND (reference sequence). This CDR3 region has 16 residues. The CDR3: CASSPPSGRAPYEQYF. CDR3 nucleotide sequence: TGTGCCAGTAGTCCTCCTAGCGGGAGAGCACCCTACGAGCAGTACTTC.

The chain links TRBV10-2 to TRBJ1-1; possibly TRBD1 for D (6 bases). V lost 3 bases and J lost 3, with 20 bases in between. This CDR3 is 17 amino acids long. The germline CDR1 and CDR2 sequences are WSHSY and SAAADI. The CDR3 DNA is TGCGCCAGCAGTGAAACCTGGGGCCTCAGGGGAGACACTGAAGCTTTCTTT. Amino acids: CASSETWGLRGDTEAFF.

This clone was picked up one time. The chain carries TRBV7-8 and TRBJ1-2; 7 nucleotides match TRBD1. V lost 5 bases, J lost 4 bases, and 13 bases stayed unmatched. Germline assignment: CDR1 SGHVS and CDR2 FQNEAQ. The CDR3 spans 16 residues. The CDR3, as DNA: TGTGCCAGCAGCCTACTTAATACAGGGGAGAGCTATGGCTACACCTTC. It is translated as CASSLLNTGESYGYTF.

The rearrangement links TRBV28 to TRBJ1-1; the match to TRBD1 covers 7 bases. Germline V gives CDR1 MDHEN, CDR2 SYDVKM. The CDR3 loop spans 12 amino acids. The trim removed 5 bases at V and 5 bases at J, leaving 2 bases unmatched. The CDR3 bases are TGTGCCAGCAGTGACAGGGAAACTGAAGCTTTCTTT. This codes for CASSDRETEAFF.